This TCR beta chain was captured in a study of regulatory T cells in long-lasting Graves disease. Arm-PCR of CDR3 regions with iRepertoire HTBI primers generated TCR beta libraries. From the multiplex PCR reads, TCRdb called clonotypes with MiXCR, one entry per CDR3 protein. The table lists about 620,000 distinct CDR3 sequences, 15% to 20% of them singletons. Time point here: newly diagnosed GD, antithyroid drugs for less than 3 months. From PBMCs, RNA was extracted and then used to make the TCR library. Clinicians diagnosed Graves' disease using American Thyroid Association guidelines. The CDR3 runs to 14 residues. Germline V gives CDR1 SEHNR, CDR2 FQNEAQ (reference sequence). V lost 5 bases and J 6 bases, leaving 14 bases between the germline ends. The sample also formed part of further work on T cells in Graves' hyperthyroidism and ophthalmopathy. That paper states: Patients having uncontrolled infection, another autoimmune disease, pregnancy or lactation were not included.

The input for sequencing was peripheral blood mononuclear cells (PBMCs), taken at new diagnosis, from a patient treated with antithyroid drugs. V gene TRBV7-9 combines with J gene TRBJ2-1; a weak D match, TRBD2 (6 bases). This clonotype was obtained from a woman aged 25 to 39 with Graves disease. CDR3 nucleotide sequence: TGTGCCAGCAGCCCCCCGCTCGGGAGCAATGAGCAGTTCTTC. Protein: CASSPPLGSNEQFF.